Detailed here is one T cell receptor beta chain. This entry is derived from a study of technical replicates of blood from several donors. Assay: immunoSEQ multiplex PCR; the TCRdb copy retains only in-frame clones and omits some. The sample yields 91,000 or so clones, about 95% seen once. Germline assignment: CDR1 PRHDT and CDR2 FYEKMQ (reference sequence). The V and J ends lost 6 bases and 0 bases, in that order; junction bases with no gene match: 13. CDR3 length: 18 residues. The clonotype originates from a human donor in good health. This sequence joins TRBV13 and TRBJ2-3; 9 positions match TRBD2. The source material was T cells isolated from PBMCs. The CDR3 sequence is CASSLAGKYRASTDTQYF. CDR3 DNA sequence: TGTGCCAGCAGTCTAGCGGGAAAATATAGAGCTAGCACAGATACGCAGTATTTT.